This TCR beta chain was sequenced in a study of blood T cell repertoires in COVID-19. Overall study: Sources were T cells, B-cell-depleted T cells, or PBMCs; the material itself was cDNA or gDNA.

This CDR3 contains 15 residues. Germline V lookup: CDR1 SGHRS, CDR2 YFSETQ. Trimming took 4 bases from V and 4 from J, leaving 17 bases between them. The data were produced by immunoSEQ multiplex PCR, yet TCRdb's version contains in-frame clones alone and is incomplete. The sample carries hundreds of thousands of clones, 70% to 90% recorded once. Sequenced sample: PBMCs or T cells enriched from blood (not recorded which). This TCR came from a young woman who had been exposed to COVID-19. The chain employs TRBV5-1 and TRBJ1-1; D may be TRBD1 (6 bases). The CDR3 DNA reads as TGCGCCAGCAGCCCCTCCGGAGGGGGGGGCACTGAAGCTTTCTTT. Residues: CASSPSGGGGTEAFF.